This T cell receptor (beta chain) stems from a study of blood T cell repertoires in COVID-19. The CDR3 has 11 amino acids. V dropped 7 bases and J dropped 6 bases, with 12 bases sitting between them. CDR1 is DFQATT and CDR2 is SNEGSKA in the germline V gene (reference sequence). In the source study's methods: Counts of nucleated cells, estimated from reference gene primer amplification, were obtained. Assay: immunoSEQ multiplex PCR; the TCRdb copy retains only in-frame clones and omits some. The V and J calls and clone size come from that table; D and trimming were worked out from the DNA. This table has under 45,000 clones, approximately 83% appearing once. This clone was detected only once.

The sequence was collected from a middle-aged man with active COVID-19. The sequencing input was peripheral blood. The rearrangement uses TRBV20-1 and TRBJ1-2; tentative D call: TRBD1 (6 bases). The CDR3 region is CSGGHLDGYTF. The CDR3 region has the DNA TGCAGTGGGGGGCATCTGGATGGCTACACCTTC.